A single sample gave rise to the 12 T cell receptor beta chains below, sequenced in a study of blood T cell repertoires in COVID-19 (dated by TCRdb to between 2020 and 2021). Preparation of the library involved the immunoSEQ multiplex PCR assay. In its TCRdb copy, this immuneACCESS table keeps in-frame sequences only and misses some clones. Where compared with another copy, unresolved V genes explain less than half of these, and the others have no known cause. A total of around 370,000 clones appear in this sample, around 89% of them only once. Around 1.2% of the sample lies in the top ten. Sequencing was carried out using PBMCs or T cells enriched from blood (not recorded which). Source of these receptors: a woman aged 18-29 years who had recovered from COVID-19.

The chain joins TRBV4-3 to TRBJ2-2, with D uncertain. V lost 0 bases and J 6 bases, leaving 17 bases between the germline ends. This CDR3 spans 17 amino acids. Germline V gene data show CDR1 as LGHNA and CDR2 as YSLEER. The CDR3 DNA reads as TGCGCCAGCAGCCAAGATTTAGCTATATCTCACCCCGGGGAGCTGTTTTTT. Translating gives CASSQDLAISHPGELFF.

This clone was seen more than once but under ten times. V gene TRBV30 combines with J gene TRBJ2-5; maybe TRBD1 (6 bases). The V gene's germline CDR1 is GTSNPN and CDR2 SVGIG (reference sequence). This CDR3 is built from 11 residues. Trimming stripped 8 bases from V and 5 bases from J, with 12 bases between. CDR3 protein: CAGGHQETQYF. Here the CDR3 DNA reads TGTGCCGGGGGACATCAGGAGACCCAGTACTTC.

The chain has TRBV4-3 and TRBJ2-7; a possible D gene is TRBD1 (6 bases). CDR1 LGHNA and CDR2 YSLEER come from the germline V gene. The CDR3 totals 14 residues. V lost 3 bases, J lost 4 bases, and 13 bases lay in between. The CDR3: CASSHDTGNYEQYF. The CDR3 region has the DNA TGCGCCAGCAGCCATGACACAGGGAATTACGAGCAGTACTTC.

A single count supports this clone. The chain has TRBV6-5 and TRBJ2-7; no reliable D call. Germline V gene data show CDR1 as MNHEY and CDR2 as SVGAGI. V lost 1 base and J lost 0, with 4 bases in between. The CDR3 is made up of 13 amino acids. In DNA form, the CDR3 reads TGTGCCAGCAGTTACTATAACTCCTACGAGCAGTACTTC. Translating gives CASSYYNSYEQYF.

This chain joins TRBV28 and TRBJ2-1; 9 bases are a match to TRBD1. V dropped 5 bases and J dropped 3; count of bases not matched to a gene: 11. The CDR3 is made up of 17 amino acids. CDR1 is MDHEN, CDR2 SYDVKM, per germline. The CDR3: CASSLLTGTGNYNEQFF. The CDR3 nucleotides are TGTGCCAGCAGTCTCCTTACCGGGACAGGGAACTACAATGAGCAGTTCTTC.

The genes are TRBV19 and TRBJ2-5; D possibly corresponds to TRBD1 (6 bases). Germline loops: CDR1 LNHDA, CDR2 SQIVND (reference sequence). The V gene lost 7 bases and the J gene lost 3 bases, with 12 bases spanning the gap. The CDR3 length is 13 residues. CDR3 region: CASTDTGKETQYF. CDR3 in DNA: TGTGCCAGTACCGATACAGGGAAAGAGACCCAGTACTTC.

The chain combines TRBV4-1 with TRBJ1-5; maybe TRBD1 (5 bases). CDR1 is MGHRA, CDR2 YSYEKL, per germline. With 0 bases removed from V and 7 bases from J, the gap between germline ends came to 10 bases. This CDR3 comprises 14 residues. The CDR3 nucleotides are TGCGCCAGCAGCCAAGATGGGGGAGGACAGCCCCAGCATTTT. Translating gives CASSQDGGGQPQHF.

This clone appeared a single time. The rearrangement joins TRBV3-1 (or the pseudogene TRBV3-2) to TRBJ2-5, with TRBD2 matching 13 bases. After removal of 3 bases from V and 7 bases from J, the junction contained 11 bases not matched to a gene. The CDR3 totals 17 residues. Germline V gene data show CDR1 as LGHDT and CDR2 as YNNKEL (reference sequence). CDR3 in amino acids: CASSQQGTSGALGTQYF. As DNA, the CDR3 is TGTGCCAGCAGCCAGCAAGGGACTAGCGGGGCCCTTGGGACCCAGTACTTC.

This rearrangement joins TRBV11-2 to TRBJ1-1; D gene unclear. Looked up from germline, CDR1 is SGHAT and CDR2 is FQNNGV. There are 18 residues in the CDR3. The germline V and J ends were trimmed by 4 bases and 1 base, with 22 bases remaining between them. The CDR3, as DNA: TGTGCCAGCAGCTCCTGGGCGGGCCGAGGCCCTAAGAACACTGAAGCTTTCTTT. This encodes CASSSWAGRGPKNTEAFF.

For the CDR3, the DNA is TGTGCCTGGAGTGTAGGGGGTACGCAGTATTTT. It yields the protein CAWSVGGTQYF. The rearrangement joins TRBV30 to TRBJ2-3, with D perhaps TRBD1 (6 bases). Per the germline V gene, CDR1 is GTSNPN and CDR2 is SVGIG (reference sequence). This CDR3 has 11 residues. V lost 0 bases to trimming and J lost 8 bases, with 6 bases between them.

The gene calls are TRBV28 and TRBJ1-2; possibly TRBD1 for D (6 bases). Germline assignment: CDR1 MDHEN and CDR2 SYDVKM. V was clipped by 6 bases and J by 0 bases, with 14 bases between them. This CDR3 comprises 15 residues. The CDR3 coding sequence is TGTGCCAGCAGCAGAACAGGGCTATCTAACTATGGCTACACCTTC. This translates into CASSRTGLSNYGYTF.

This chain joins TRBV9 and TRBJ2-1; weak D call: TRBD2 (6 bases). Germline CDR1 SGDLS, CDR2 YYNGEE. V was clipped by 0 bases and J by 4 bases, with 11 bases between them. The CDR3 has 15 residues. The CDR3 region has the DNA TGTGCCAGCAGCGTAGACATCGCGGGGTACAATGAGCAGTTCTTC. Protein: CASSVDIAGYNEQFF.